This T cell receptor (beta chain) was captured by sequencing in a study of cytomegalovirus exposure and HLA in healthy donors. Profiling relied on immunoSEQ multiplex PCR, and the TCRdb table lists in-frame clones only, not all of them. The profile shows more than 95,000 clones, roughly nine tenths of them singletons. Regarding the study as a whole: In vitro confirmation showed three CMV-associated chains to be CMV antigen specific.

The CDR3 runs 13 residues. Germline CDR1 SGHKS, CDR2 YYEKEE (reference sequence). V lost 2 bases and J 0 bases, leaving 3 bases between the germline ends. As regards this clone: Its antigen is not known.

Among the 120 subjects of the validation cohort, separate from the 666-subject first cohort, were the donors. Sequenced: PBMCs. The sequence derives from a young woman in good health and CMV-seronegative. This chain links TRBV5-5 with TRBJ1-3; D uncertain. The CDR3: CASSFNSGNTIYF. CDR3 DNA sequence: TGTGCCAGCAGCTTCAACTCTGGAAACACCATATATTTT.